This T cell receptor (beta chain) stems from a study of Ad26.COV2.S vaccination and SARS-CoV-2 variants listed by TCRdb under 2021. Notes on the research overall: Donors in the vaccine arm were drawn from COV1001, a phase I-IIa trial of Ad26.COV2.S in healthy adults that was multicentre, randomized, double-blind and placebo-controlled. Sequencing of the TCRbeta repertoire served to evaluate the specificity and breadth of SARS-CoV-2-reactive T cell receptors following Ad26.COV2.S vaccination. A total of about 30 samples were included in the TCR-sequenced set, comprising approximately 20 Ad26.COV2.S vaccine recipients, 5 placebo recipients and 8 SARS-CoV-2 convalescent individuals. Dosing of Ad26.COV2.S was intramuscular, at either 5x10^10 or 1x10^11 viral particles, delivered as one shot or as two shots spaced 56 days apart. Investigators remained blinded to trial group allocation during experiments and outcome assessment. Trial participants were randomized into five groups of five, in which low-dose or high-dose Ad26.COV2.S was given once or twice, or placebo was given on both occasions.

The study at large found these results: Substantial breadth of spike-specific CD8+ and CD4+ T cell responses was reported after vaccination. Vaccine and placebo recipients had comparable non-spike TCR breadth, which fits with the vaccine containing only spike. According to the authors, total T cell responses may have been underestimated by the TCR breadth and depth analyses. Comparing responses between vaccine doses or regimens was not something the study was powered to do. Compared with placebo recipients, Ad26.COV2.S recipients showed higher spike-specific TCR breadth (P = 0.0014).

This specimen's treatment or condition label, interpreted: 15 to 20 received Ad26.COV2.S at low or high dose, single or two shots; about 5 received placebo; per-sample allocation not given. For vaccine and placebo recipients, repertoires were sequenced using samples collected on day 63 after the first injection. In Cohort 1b, about two dozen adults aged 18-55 years were enrolled at a single site in Boston, USA, between 29 July and 7 August 2020. Ad26.COV2.S was a replication-incompetent adenovirus type 26 vector expressing a prefusion-stabilized SARS-CoV-2 spike protein from the original Wuhan strain. The immunoSEQ Assay was used to sequence TCRbeta CDR3 regions. After extraction, genomic DNA underwent amplification by bias-controlled multiplex PCR, followed by high-throughput sequencing. Turning to the authors' computational methods: Collapsing and filtering of sequences were performed to quantify the absolute abundance of each unique TCRbeta CDR3 region. T cell fraction was estimated by normalizing TCRbeta template counts to usable DNA, which was measured by amplifying reference genes present in all nucleated cells. Repertoire TCRs were annotated as SARS-CoV-2-specific by exact matching of V gene, CDR3 amino acid sequence and J gene to a known reactive TCR set. MIRA supplied the reference SARS-CoV-2 TCR set, which was filtered for enrichment in COVID-19-positive ImmuneCODE repertoires so that public or cross-reactive TCRs were removed. Based on the MIRA antigens, annotated TCRs were further analysed at the level of specific ORF or position within ORF. Breadth was defined as the number of annotated unique rearrangements divided by the total number of unique productive rearrangements, and depth was defined as the summed frequency of the annotated unique rearrangements. TCR breadth was compared between groups using two-sided Wilcoxon rank-sum tests. The table was pulled from immuneACCESS by TCRdb, which kept in-frame rearrangements only. Such tables lose some clones; where checked, under half of the loss comes from unresolved V genes, and the rest has no known cause. V, J and clone size are those of that table, while D and trimming were read from the DNA. The sample table lists about 380,000 clones, approximately 83% of them with a count of one. About 7.1% of the sample goes to the ten largest clones.

Germline trimming amounts to 2 bases on V and 5 bases on J, with 22 as the count of junction bases outside the gene matches. Its CDR3 holds 20 amino acids, cysteine through phenylalanine. The only DNA kept is the CDR3, 60 bases in frame from the first base. CDR1 and CDR2, looked up from the germline V gene, are ENHRY and SYGVKD. This clone has just a few counts. It lacks a known antigen. No base-level quality is on record; no much larger clone is a single base apart. The sample here was peripheral blood, taken in a trial of Ad26.COV2.S vaccine versus placebo. The TCR sequence derives from a person aged 18-65 years who received the Ad26.COV2.S COVID-19 vaccine or a placebo. The chain was built from TRBV10-3 and TRBJ1-2, with 8 junctional bases fitting TRBD1. The DNA reads as follows: TGTGCCATCAGTGAGCCGCTAAAGCTGGGACAGGCCGATCCTTATTATGGCTACACCTTC. This codes for CAISEPLKLGQADPYYGYTF.